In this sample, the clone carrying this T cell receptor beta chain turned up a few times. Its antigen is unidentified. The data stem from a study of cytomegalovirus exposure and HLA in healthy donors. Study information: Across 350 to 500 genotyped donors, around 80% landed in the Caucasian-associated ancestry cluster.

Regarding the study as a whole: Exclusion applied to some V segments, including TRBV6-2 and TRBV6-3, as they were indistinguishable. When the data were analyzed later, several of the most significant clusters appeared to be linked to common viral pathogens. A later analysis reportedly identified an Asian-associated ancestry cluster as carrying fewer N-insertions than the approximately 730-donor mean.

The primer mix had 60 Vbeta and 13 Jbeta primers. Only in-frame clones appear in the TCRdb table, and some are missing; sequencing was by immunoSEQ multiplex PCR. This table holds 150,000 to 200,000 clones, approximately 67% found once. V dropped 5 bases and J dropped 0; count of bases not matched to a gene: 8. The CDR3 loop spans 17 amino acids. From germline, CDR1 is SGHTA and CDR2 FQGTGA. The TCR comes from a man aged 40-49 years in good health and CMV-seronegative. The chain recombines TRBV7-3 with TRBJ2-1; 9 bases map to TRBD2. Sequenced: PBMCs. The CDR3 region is CASSPFLAGSSYNEQFF. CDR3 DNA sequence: TGTGCCAGCAGCCCTTTCCTAGCGGGAAGCTCCTACAATGAGCAGTTCTTC. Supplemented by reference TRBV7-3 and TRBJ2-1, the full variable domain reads GAGVSQTPSNKVTEKGKYVELRCDPISGHTALYWYRQSLGQGPEFLIYFQGTGAADDSGLPNDRFFAVRPEGSVSTLKIQRTERGDSAVYLCASSPFLAGSSYNEQFFGPGTRLTVL.